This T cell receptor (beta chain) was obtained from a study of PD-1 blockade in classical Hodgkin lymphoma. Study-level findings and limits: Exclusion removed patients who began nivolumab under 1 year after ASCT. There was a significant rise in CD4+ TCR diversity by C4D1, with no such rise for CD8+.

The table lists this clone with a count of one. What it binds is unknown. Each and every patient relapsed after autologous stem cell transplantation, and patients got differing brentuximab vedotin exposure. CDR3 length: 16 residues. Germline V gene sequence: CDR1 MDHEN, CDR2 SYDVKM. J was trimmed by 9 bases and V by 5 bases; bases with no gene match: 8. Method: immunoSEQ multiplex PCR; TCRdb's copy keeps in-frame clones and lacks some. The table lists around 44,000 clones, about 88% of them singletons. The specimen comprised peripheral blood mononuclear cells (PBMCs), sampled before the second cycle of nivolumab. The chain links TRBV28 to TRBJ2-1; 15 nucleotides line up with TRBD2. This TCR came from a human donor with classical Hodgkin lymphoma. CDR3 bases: TGTGCCAGCAGTATCTCCGGGACTAGCGGGAGGAGTGAGCAGTTCTTC. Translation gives CASSISGTSGRSEQFF. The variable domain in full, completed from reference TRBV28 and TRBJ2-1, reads DVKVTQSSRYLVKRTGEKVFLECVQDMDHENMFWYRQDPGLGLRLIYFSYDVKMKEKGDIPEGYSVSREKKERFSLILESASTNQTSMYLCASSISGTSGRSEQFFGPGTRLTVL.